A single sample gave rise to the 9 T cell receptor beta chains below, sequenced in a study of shared clonotypes between healthy human individuals. The data were produced by immunoSEQ multiplex PCR, yet TCRdb's version contains in-frame clones alone and is incomplete. The data contain roughly 2.1 million clones, 90% to 95% of them singletons. It was CD45RO-negative cells, positively selected for CCR7, that made up naive CD8 cells, with terminally differentiated effector memory CD45RA+ cells excluded. The sequencing sample was made of naive CD8+ T cells from PBMCs. Source of these receptors: a young man in good health. Some clones in this sample may be carry-over from other donors' samples.

The V and J genes are TRBV4-1 and TRBJ1-5; 8 bases agree with TRBD1. The CDR3 totals 15 residues. V was pared by 4 bases and J by 4 bases, with 6 bases of the junction left unmatched. Looked up from germline, CDR1 is MGHRA and CDR2 is YSYEKL. CDR3 protein: CASSPGQGSNQPQHF. Written as DNA, the CDR3 is TGCGCCAGCAGCCCTGGACAGGGAAGTAATCAGCCCCAGCATTTT.

The chain carries TRBV6-5 and TRBJ1-2, with D tentatively TRBD1 (6 bases). Germline lookup yields CDR1 MNHEY and CDR2 SVGAGI. The ends were cut back, 3 bases at V and 5 bases at J, with 13 bases in the middle. The length of the CDR3 is 14 residues. The CDR3 DNA follows: TGTGCCAGCAGTTATGCGAAACAGGGTTATGGCTACACCTTC. Translated, it gives CASSYAKQGYGYTF.

This clone showed up just a few times. The rearrangement uses TRBV29-1 and TRBJ1-1, with 9 bases aligning to TRBD1. The germline V gene encodes CDR1 SQVTM and CDR2 ANQGSEA. Unmatched junction bases numbered 7, after V lost 5 bases and J lost 6 bases. This CDR3 has 13 residues. The CDR3 spells CSVPGQGLPEAFF. The CDR3 DNA reads TGCAGCGTTCCGGGACAGGGTTTACCTGAAGCTTTCTTT. Together with reference TRBV29-1 and TRBJ1-1, the CDR3 gives the full variable domain: SAVISQKPSRDICQRGTSLTIQCQVDSQVTMMFWYRQQPGQSLTLIATANQGSEATYESGFVIDKFPISRPNLTFSTLTVSNMSPEDSSIYLCSVPGQGLPEAFFGQGTRLTVV.

This chain links TRBV2 with TRBJ2-7, with 7 bases aligning to TRBD2. This CDR3 has 14 residues. CDR1 SNHLY and CDR2 FYNNEI come from the germline V gene. Trimming removed 7 bases from V and 0 bases from J; junction bases left unmatched: 6. CDR3 region: CASIKRDGSYEQYF. CDR3 DNA sequence: TGTGCCAGCATTAAGCGGGACGGCTCCTACGAGCAGTACTTC. Looking up the rest from reference TRBV2 and TRBJ2-7 gives the full variable domain: EPEVTQTPSHQVTQMGQEVILRCVPISNHLYFYWYRQILGQKVEFLVSFYNNEISEKSEIFDDQFSVERPDGSNFTLKIRSTKLEDSAMYFCASIKRDGSYEQYFGPGTRLTVT.

The V call is TRBV19, the J call TRBJ2-7; tentative D call: TRBD1 (6 bases). This CDR3 is 17 amino acids long. CDR1 and CDR2 from the germline V gene are LNHDA and SQIVND (reference sequence). Trimming pared 1 base from V and 0 bases from J, leaving 16 bases between. This CDR3 is CASSIGPSTGLSYEQYF. CDR3 DNA: TGTGCCAGTAGTATAGGGCCCTCCACAGGGCTCTCCTACGAGCAGTACTTC.

The chain joins TRBV30 to TRBJ2-1, with D perhaps TRBD2 (6 bases). V lost 4 bases, J lost 8 bases, and 24 bases lay in between. Per germline, CDR1 GTSNPN and CDR2 SVGIG (reference sequence). The CDR3 covers 16 residues. Here the CDR3 DNA reads TGTGCCTGGAAACTCCGGGACGGGGGTTTCGGGTATGAGCAGTTCTTC. It translates to CAWKLRDGGFGYEQFF.

This clone showed up just a few times. The V and J genes are TRBV30 and TRBJ1-1; perhaps TRBD1 as D (5 bases). The CDR3 loop spans 13 amino acids. Germline lookup yields CDR1 GTSNPN and CDR2 SVGIG (reference sequence). The V and J ends lost 5 bases and 8 bases respectively, with 18 bases between them. For the CDR3, the DNA is TGTGCCTGGGCTGTACACGGGGGGACCGAAGCTTTCTTT. Translating gives CAWAVHGGTEAFF.

This rearrangement joins TRBV7-3 to TRBJ2-1; the match to TRBD1 covers 7 bases. The CDR3 is 12 residues long. The germline V gene encodes CDR1 SGHTA and CDR2 FQGTGA. With 5 bases clipped from V and 9 bases from J, the junction kept 4 bases outside the gene matches. The CDR3 coding sequence is TGTGCCAGCAGCCCAGGGGGTAGTGAGCAGTTCTTC. Translation: CASSPGGSEQFF.

Comments on this clone: Other DNA variants within this sample encode the same CDR3. The chain recombines TRBV9 with TRBJ1-2; D is perhaps TRBD1 (5 bases). There are 13 residues in the CDR3. Germline V gives CDR1 SGDLS, CDR2 YYNGEE. V lost 0 bases to trimming and J lost 5 bases, with 8 bases between them. The DNA for the CDR3 is TGTGCCAGCAGCGTAGGAGGGGTTTATGGCTACACCTTC. As protein: CASSVGGVYGYTF.